This TCR beta chain emerged from a study of T-cell memory formation after mild COVID-19. Employing constant-segment primers, 5'RACE generated TCR alpha and TCR beta cDNA libraries bearing sample barcodes and UMIs. A single record per CDR3 protein comes from TCRdb applying MiXCR to the 5' RACE reads. This table holds 470,000 or so distinct CDR3 sequences, roughly 20% found once. With V trimmed by 8 bases and J by 6 bases, 12 bases remained unmatched. Germline lookup yields CDR1 LNHDA and CDR2 SQIVND (reference sequence). The CDR3 is 14 amino acids. A few counts support this clonotype. Sequenced: PBMCs or a T cell subset sorted from them (not recorded which). The source of this sequence is an adult woman who had mild COVID-19 (a few samples of this study predate the infection). Cell type and time point are not known. The gene calls are TRBV19 and TRBJ1-1; the match to TRBD1 covers 7 bases. The CDR3 region has the DNA TGTGCCAGTTTTCCCAGACAGGGAGAGGCTGAAGCTTTCTTT. This codes for CASFPRQGEAEAFF.